Below, 4 T cell receptor beta chains from the same sample are listed, as sequenced in a study of post-analysis software for immune sequencing data. Study-wide findings and caveats: Higher frequency in patients than in controls was seen for five TRBV segments, with TRBV5-6, TRBV5-1 and TRBV20-1 among them.

What these receptors recognize is not known. Tagging with unique molecular identifiers was a feature of the TCR beta cDNA libraries. TCRdb passed the PCR reads through MiXCR, listing each CDR3 protein once. Of 380,000 or so distinct CDR3 sequences listed, roughly 35% are singletons. Sequences were obtained from blood. These TCRs come from a girl between 5 and 17 years old with multiple sclerosis.

This clonotype has a count of ten or more. The chain couples TRBV18 to TRBJ2-6; no clear D. This CDR3 is built from 15 residues. Per germline, CDR1 KGHSH and CDR2 LQKENI. The V and J ends lost 8 bases and 0 bases respectively, with 11 bases between them. CDR3 region: CASSPPSSGANVLTF. The CDR3 DNA is TGTGCCAGCAGCCCTCCGAGCTCTGGGGCCAACGTCCTGACTTTC. Based on the CDR3 plus reference TRBV18 and TRBJ2-6, the full variable domain is NAGVMQNPRHLVRRRGQEARLRCSPMKGHSHVYWYRQLPEEGLKFMVYLQKENIIDESGMPKERFSAEFPKEGPSILRIQQVVRGDSAAYFCASSPPSSGANVLTFGAGSRLTVL.

Only a few counts were recorded for this clonotype. The V and J genes are TRBV11-2 and TRBJ2-5, with 7 bases aligning to TRBD2. CDR3 length equals 14 residues. The trim removed 7 bases at V and 0 bases at J, leaving 5 bases unmatched. Germline CDR1 is SGHAT and CDR2 is FQNNGV. CDR3 protein: CASKRLAYQETQYF. CDR3 nucleotide sequence: TGTGCCAGCAAGCGACTAGCCTACCAAGAGACCCAGTACTTC.

A few counts support this clonotype. The chain has TRBV11-2 and TRBJ2-5, with a possible D match to TRBD1 (6 bases). The V end was cut by 5 bases, the J end by 1 base, with 20 bases between. CDR3 length equals 17 residues. The germline gives CDR1 SGHAT, CDR2 FQNNGV. The CDR3 DNA reads TGTGCCAGCAGCCCTGACTTTAGGGACATCGTCCAAGAGACCCAGTACTTC. Translated: CASSPDFRDIVQETQYF.

This chain joins TRBV14 and TRBJ2-5; D unclear. The length of the CDR3 is 12 residues. Trimming removed 0 bases from V and 5 bases from J, with 4 bases in between. Germline CDR1 is SGHDN and CDR2 is FVKESK. CDR3: CASSQDWETQYF. For the CDR3, the DNA is TGTGCCAGCAGCCAAGATTGGGAGACCCAGTACTTC.